This T cell receptor (beta chain) was sequenced for a study of identifying expanded T cells in peripheral blood. The table came from immunoSEQ multiplex PCR; TCRdb's copy has only in-frame clones and leaves some out. The table has approximately 100,000 clones, less than 90% seen once. A word on this clone: What it recognizes is unknown.

General study findings and limits: Clone count variance between roughly 2-week samples rose with total template count.

The CDR3 runs 15 residues. V lost 10 bases to trimming and J lost 9 bases; unmatched junction nucleotides: 12. Germline CDR1 and CDR2: SGHNT and YYREEE (reference sequence). This TCR came from a person aged 18 to 70 in good health. The gene calls are TRBV5-4 and TRBJ2-1; 14 bases are shared with TRBD2. The specimen sequenced was blood. The CDR3 region is CAGWTGLAGVGEQFF. CDR3 coding DNA: TGTGCCGGCTGGACGGGACTAGCGGGAGTGGGTGAGCAGTTCTTC.